Listed here is a single TCR beta chain. The antigen is not known. Treatment denoted: about 20 received Ad26.COV2.S at low or high dose, single or two shots; about five received placebo; per-sample allocation not given. It was on day 63 after the first vaccine or placebo injection that samples were taken. The CDR3 is made up of 18 amino acids. V was clipped by 0 bases and J by 2 bases, with 18 bases between them. CDR1 is SGHDT, CDR2 YYEEEE, per germline. The data were obtained in a study of Ad26.COV2.S vaccination and SARS-CoV-2 variants. Study-level information: Donor was one of the participants in the Ad26.COV2.S arm of the COV1001 trial. Ad26.COV2.S, an intramuscular injection, was given once or twice 56 days apart. Study conclusions and caveats: TCR breadth and depth estimates may have understated total T cell responses. There was reportedly substantial breadth in spike-specific CD8+ and CD4+ T cell responses after vaccination.

Generated by immunoSEQ multiplex PCR, the TCRdb table keeps only in-frame clones and is missing some. The table has 400,000 to 450,000 clones, more than 80% seen once. The sequenced sample was peripheral blood, obtained in a trial of Ad26.COV2.S vaccine versus placebo. The chain is built from TRBV5-6 and TRBJ1-5; D might be TRBD1 (6 bases). This sequence originates from a person aged 18-65 years who received the Ad26.COV2.S COVID-19 vaccine or a placebo. The CDR3: CASSLGWQGSFGNQPQHF. The CDR3 DNA follows: TGTGCCAGCAGCTTGGGGTGGCAGGGGAGCTTTGGCAATCAGCCCCAGCATTTT.